Given below is one TCR beta chain in context. This clonotype was found many times. Its antigen target is currently unknown. One base away there is no much larger clone; base qualities are not given. TCRalpha and TCRbeta libraries were amplified in separate semi-nested PCR reactions using Advantage 2 and reverse primers located in the TRAC or TRBC constant regions. The amount of total RNA used for first-strand cDNA synthesis ranged from 3.5 to 500 ng. TCR cDNA libraries were made by 5'-RACE with the SMARTer PCR cDNA Synthesis kit, using a poly-dT primer for first-strand synthesis. Each semi-nested reverse primer in the constant region carried a 5-nucleotide sample-specific barcode, and the resulting products were cleaned up with the Zymo DNA Clean and Concentrator-5 kit. As many as ten barcoded samples were combined into a pool, ligated to Illumina adaptors, and sequenced on an Illumina MiSeq as 2 x 150 bp paired-end reads. Turning to the authors' computational methods: After demultiplexing, reads were aligned with BLAT to a custom library containing all human TRAV, TRAJ, TRBV, TRBD and TRBJ combinations from IMGT. The best BLAT hits were picked using pslCDnaFilter (-maxAligns=1, -ignoreIntrons), and custom Perl scripts were used to calculate clonotype frequencies. TCRdb reprocessed the public reads (quality trimming at Q25 with fastp, clone calling with MiXCR) and kept in-frame beta chains. Each entry merges the rows of one CDR3 protein and shows their most common DNA and genes. None of the V and J calls come from the authors' own analysis; TCRdb made them. This sample has 8,000 or so distinct CDR3 sequences in its table, and around 20% of those were observed once. The ten top clones hold 1.4% of the sample.

Taken from the germline V gene, the CDR1 and CDR2 loops are MDHEN and SYDVKM. Trimming at the junction amounts to 5 bases on V and 2 bases on J, and the germline ends lie 16 bases apart. CDR3 length: 15 amino acids, cysteine to phenylalanine. The read is trimmed to its CDR3 DNA, 45 bases read in frame from base 1. The data were obtained in a study of T cells generated in artificial thymic organoids (dated by TCRdb to about 2017). About the investigation overall: In some experiments, thymic T cells were further FACS-purified to deplete CD4 immature single positive or double positive precursors. The TCR alpha and beta CDR3 repertoires of CD8 single positive T cells derived from in vitro artificial thymic organoids were compared with those of thymic and peripheral blood naive CD8 T cells. The repertoire sequencing data shown were described as representative of three independent experiments.

Enrichment of primary CD8+ T cells was done with magnetic beads from the Miltenyi CD8+ T cell Isolation Kit. Organoid and thymic CD3+TCRalphabeta+CD8 single positive T cells were FACS sorted before RNA extraction. For each sample, total RNA was purified from about 40,000 to 200,000 sorted cells using the RNeasy Micro kit, and RNA quality was assessed on an Agilent RNA 6000 Nano chip. To release thymocytes, the researchers dissected thymic fragments, broke them apart by pipetting, and passed the material through a 70 um strainer. Beyond this particular receptor, the publication reports: CD8 single positive T cells derived from organoids showed physiological TCR clonotype diversity comparable to the diversity seen in thymic and blood naive CD8 T cells.

The sample comprised naive CD8+ T cells from the thymus. This specimen's cell subset or site label, per the study, means: CD3+TCRalphabeta+CD8SP T cells; for blood, CD45RO-CCR7+ naive CD8+ T cells. The sequence joins TRBV28 to TRBJ2-7, with no confidently assigned D gene. This receptor was identified in a human donor who gave cord blood stem cells for thymic organoid culture, a cardiac surgery patient who gave postnatal thymus, or a blood donor (not recorded which). CDR3 loop: CASSLQFLNPYEQYF. The DNA sequence follows: TGTGCCAGCAGTCTCCAATTTCTAAATCCCTACGAGCAGTACTTC. Joined to the reference TRBV28 and TRBJ2-7 proteins, this CDR3 gives the full variable domain: DVKVTQSSRYLVKRTGEKVFLECVQDMDHENMFWYRQDPGLGLRLIYFSYDVKMKEKGDIPEGYSVSREKKERFSLILESASTNQTSMYLCASSLQFLNPYEQYFGPGTRLTVT.